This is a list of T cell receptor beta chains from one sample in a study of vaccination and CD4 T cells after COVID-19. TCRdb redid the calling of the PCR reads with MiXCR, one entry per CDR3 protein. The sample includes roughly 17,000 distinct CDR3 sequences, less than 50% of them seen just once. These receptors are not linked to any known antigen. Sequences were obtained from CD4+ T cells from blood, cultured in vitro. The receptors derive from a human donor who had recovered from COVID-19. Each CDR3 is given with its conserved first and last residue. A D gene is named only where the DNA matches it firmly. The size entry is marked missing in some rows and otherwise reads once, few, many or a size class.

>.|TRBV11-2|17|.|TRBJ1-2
CASSLSFWTADNYGYTF
TGTGCCAGCAGCTTATCATTTTGGACAGCGGATAACTATGGCTACACCTTC
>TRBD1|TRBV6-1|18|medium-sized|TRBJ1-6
CASSARSDRRPYNSPLHF
TGTGCCAGCAGTGCCCGATCGGACAGGCGGCCCTATAATTCACCCCTCCACTTT
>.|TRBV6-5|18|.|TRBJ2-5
CASSYSTGVASERETQYF
TGTGCCAGCAGTTACTCCACAGGGGTGGCTAGCGAAAGAGAGACCCAGTACTTC
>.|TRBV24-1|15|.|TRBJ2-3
CATSDFGLAGDTQYF
TGTGCCACCAGTGATTTCGGGCTAGCCGGTGATACGCAGTATTTT
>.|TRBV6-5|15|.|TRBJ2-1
CASSYLAPAYNEQFF
TGTGCCAGCAGTTATCTTGCCCCGGCCTACAATGAGCAGTTCTTC
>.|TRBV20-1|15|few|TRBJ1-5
CSATGRGVGNQPQHF
TGCAGTGCCACAGGACGAGGGGTCGGCAATCAGCCCCAGCATTTT
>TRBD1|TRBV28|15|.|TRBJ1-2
CASRYPTGTGDGYTF
TGTGCCAGCAGGTACCCTACCGGGACAGGGGATGGCTACACCTTC
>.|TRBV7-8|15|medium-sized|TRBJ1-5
CASSLSGQVAQPQHF
TGTGCCAGCAGCTTATCGGGTCAGGTTGCTCAGCCCCAGCATTTT
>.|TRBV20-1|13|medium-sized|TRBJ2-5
CSASGQAQETQYF
TGCAGTGCTTCTGGGCAGGCCCAAGAGACCCAGTACTTC
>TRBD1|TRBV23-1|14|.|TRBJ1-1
CASRGQPVNTEAFF
TGCGCCAGCAGGGGACAGCCCGTGAACACTGAAGCTTTCTTT
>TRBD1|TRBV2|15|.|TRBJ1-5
CASSAGQGAGWPQHF
TGTGCCAGCAGTGCGGGACAGGGGGCAGGCTGGCCCCAGCATTTT
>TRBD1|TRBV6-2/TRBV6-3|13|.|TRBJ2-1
CASRPGQHNEQFF
TGTGCCAGCAGACCGGGACAGCACAATGAGCAGTTCTTC
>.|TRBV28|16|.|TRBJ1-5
CASSLSGAPGNQPQHF
TGTGCCAGCAGTTTATCAGGGGCCCCGGGCAATCAGCCCCAGCATTTT
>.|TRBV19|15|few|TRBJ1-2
CASPLPVTANYGYTF
TGTGCCAGTCCCCTGCCGGTGACAGCGAACTATGGCTACACCTTC
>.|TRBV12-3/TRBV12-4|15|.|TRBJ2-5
CASSLRLPGEETQYF
TGTGCCAGCAGTTTAAGGCTCCCCGGGGAAGAGACCCAGTACTTC
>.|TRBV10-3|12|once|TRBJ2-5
CATQDNQETQYF
TGTGCCACCCAAGATAACCAAGAGACCCAGTACTTC
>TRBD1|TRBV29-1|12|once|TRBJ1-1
CSARTGGTEAFF
TGCAGCGCAAGGACAGGGGGCACTGAAGCTTTCTTT
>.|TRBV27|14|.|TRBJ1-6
CASSSLPANSPLHF
TGTGCCAGCAGTTCCCTACCGGCTAATTCACCCCTCCACTTT
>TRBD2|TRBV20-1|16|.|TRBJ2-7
CSARGTSGSMVYEQYF
TGCAGTGCTAGAGGGACTAGCGGGAGTATGGTCTACGAGCAGTACTTC
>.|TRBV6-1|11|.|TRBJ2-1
CASSLSAEQFF
TGTGCCAGCAGTCTGAGTGCTGAGCAGTTCTTC
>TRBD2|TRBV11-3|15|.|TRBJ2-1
CASSLWAGGDAEQFF
TGTGCCAGCAGCTTATGGGCGGGAGGGGACGCCGAGCAGTTCTTC
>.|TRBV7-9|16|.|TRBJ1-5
CASSLEDMGSLSPQHF
TGTGCCAGCAGCTTAGAAGATATGGGCAGCCTCTCGCCCCAGCATTTT
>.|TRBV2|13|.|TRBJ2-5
CASSTIAVQTQYF
TGTGCCAGCTCAACTATTGCGGTTCAGACCCAGTACTTC
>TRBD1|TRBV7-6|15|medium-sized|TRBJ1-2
CASTLLSQGASGYTF
TGTGCCAGCACCCTCCTGTCCCAGGGGGCGTCTGGCTACACCTTC
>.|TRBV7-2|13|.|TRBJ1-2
CASSPSPSGGYTF
TGTGCCAGCAGCCCATCTCCCAGCGGTGGCTACACCTTC
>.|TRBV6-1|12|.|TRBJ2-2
CASSREYGELFF
TGTGCCAGCAGCCGGGAATACGGGGAGCTGTTTTTT
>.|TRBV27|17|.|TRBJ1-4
CASSLSFPPGPNEKLFF
TGTGCCAGCAGTTTATCGTTCCCCCCGGGGCCTAATGAAAAACTGTTTTTT
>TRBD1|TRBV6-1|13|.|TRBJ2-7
CASSDAPDGTGFF
TGTGCCAGCAGTGACGCCCCGGACGGGACAGGGTTCTTC
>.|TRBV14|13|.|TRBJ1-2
CASSFDRYYGYTF
TGTGCCAGCAGCTTCGACAGATACTATGGCTACACCTTC
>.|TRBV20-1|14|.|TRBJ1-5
CSAATVSINQPQHF
TGCAGTGCCGCTACGGTGTCCATAAATCAGCCCCAGCATTTT
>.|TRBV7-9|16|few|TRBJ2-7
CASSSPGAAGSYEQYF
TGTGCCAGCAGCTCCCCGGGGGCAGCCGGCTCCTACGAGCAGTACTTC
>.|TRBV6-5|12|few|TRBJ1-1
CASSSRNTEAFF
TGTGCCAGCAGTTCCAGGAACACTGAAGCTTTCTTT
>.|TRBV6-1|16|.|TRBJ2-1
CASSEAGSYTYNEQFF
TGTGCCAGCAGTGAAGCTGGCAGTTACACCTACAATGAGCAGTTCTTC
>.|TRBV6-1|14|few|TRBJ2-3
CASSRTTNTDTQYF
TGTGCCAGCAGTCGAACGACAAACACAGATACGCAGTATTTT
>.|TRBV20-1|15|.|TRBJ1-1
CNASAPSTGRTEAFF
TGCAATGCCTCCGCCCCATCCACAGGGCGCACTGAAGCTTTCTTT
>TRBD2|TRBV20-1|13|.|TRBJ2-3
CSAERGPTDTQYF
TGCAGTGCCGAGCGGGGGCCCACAGATACGCAGTATTTT
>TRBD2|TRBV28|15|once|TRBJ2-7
CASSFYGTSGYEQYF
TGTGCCAGCAGTTTCTATGGGACTAGCGGGTACGAGCAGTACTTC
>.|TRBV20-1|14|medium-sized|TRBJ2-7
CSVTGTRRRYEQYF
TGCAGTGTGACTGGAACCCGGCGAAGGTACGAGCAGTACTTC
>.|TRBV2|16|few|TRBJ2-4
CASSGIRQIAKNIQYF
TGTGCCAGCAGTGGAATAAGGCAAATAGCCAAAAACATTCAGTACTTC
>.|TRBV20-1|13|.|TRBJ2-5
CSVVSETQETQYF
TGCAGTGTCGTCTCAGAAACGCAAGAGACCCAGTACTTC
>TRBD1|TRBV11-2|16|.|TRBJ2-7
CASSFIFGGQVYEQYF
TGTGCCAGCAGCTTCATCTTTGGGGGACAGGTCTACGAGCAGTACTTC
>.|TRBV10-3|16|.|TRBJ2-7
CASSEAWSETSYEQYF
TGTGCCAGCAGTGAAGCCTGGTCCGAGACCTCCTACGAGCAGTACTTC
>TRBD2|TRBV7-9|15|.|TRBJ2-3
CASSIAGGSTDTQYF
TGTGCCAGCAGCATAGCGGGAGGATCCACAGATACGCAGTATTTT
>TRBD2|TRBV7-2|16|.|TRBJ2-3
CASSLRLAGGPDTQYF
TGTGCCAGCAGCCTACGACTAGCGGGAGGCCCAGATACGCAGTATTTT
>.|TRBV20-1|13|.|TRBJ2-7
CSLWGSSGYEQYF
TGCAGTTTATGGGGAAGTAGCGGTTACGAGCAGTACTTC